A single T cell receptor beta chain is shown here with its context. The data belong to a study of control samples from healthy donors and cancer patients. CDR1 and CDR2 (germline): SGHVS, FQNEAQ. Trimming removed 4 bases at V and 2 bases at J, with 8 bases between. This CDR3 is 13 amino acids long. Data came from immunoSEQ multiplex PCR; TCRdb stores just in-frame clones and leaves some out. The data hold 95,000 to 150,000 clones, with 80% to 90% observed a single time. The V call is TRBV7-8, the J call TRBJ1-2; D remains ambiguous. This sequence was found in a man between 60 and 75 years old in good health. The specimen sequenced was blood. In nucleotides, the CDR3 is TGTGCCAGCAGCTCAGCATTCAACTATGGCTACACCTTC. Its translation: CASSSAFNYGYTF.